The 4 T cell receptor beta chains reported below all come from one sample, sequenced in a study of CD8 T cells in ankylosing spondylitis. The study's findings and limits: Apparently characteristic of ankylosing spondylitis blood was a TCR beta motif (roughly eight highly homologous variants).

These receptors lack a known antigen. TCRdb passed the 5' RACE reads through MiXCR, listing each CDR3 protein once. The repertoire includes 200,000 to 250,000 distinct CDR3 sequences, around 18% of them detected once, and 40% to 50% sits in the top ten. The sample was blood, either unsorted or a sorted T cell fraction (not recorded which). Receptors were obtained from a male donor with ankylosing spondylitis.

This clonotype was seen a handful of times. The chain couples TRBV19 to TRBJ2-1; D is possibly TRBD2 (5 bases). V was pared by 0 bases and J by 3 bases, with 18 bases between. CDR3 length: 18 residues. Germline V lookup: CDR1 LNHDA, CDR2 SQIVND (reference sequence). In DNA, the CDR3 is TGTGCCAGTAGTATAGATGAGGGAGCGGTACGTGGCTACAATGAGCAGTTCTTC. It specifies CASSIDEGAVRGYNEQFF. Full variable domain (remainder filled in from reference TRBV19 and TRBJ2-1): DGGITQSPKYLFRKEGQNVTLSCEQNLNHDAMYWYRQDPGQGLRLIYYSQIVNDFQKGDIAEGYSVSREKKESFPLTVTSAQKNPTAFYLCASSIDEGAVRGYNEQFFGPGTRLTVL.

The count of this clonotype is one. A read error may account for a junction end that differs from germline. This chain links TRBV7-2 with TRBJ2-1, with a tentative D call TRBD2 (6 bases). Germline CDR1 and CDR2: SGHTA and FQGNSA. This CDR3 spans 15 amino acids. CDR3 sequence: CASSLEVGSVLELFF. CDR3 DNA: TGTGCCAGCAGCTTAGAGGTCGGGAGCGTACTTGAGCTGTTCTTC.

The chain recombines TRBV11-2 with TRBJ2-3; weak D call: TRBD2 (6 bases). In germline, CDR1 is SGHAT, CDR2 FQNNGV. This CDR3 spans 15 amino acids. V lost 6 bases to trimming and J lost 4 bases, with 17 bases between them. The CDR3 coding sequence is TGTGCCAGCAGTTCACTAGCCATGCCGGCAGATACGCAGTATTTT. This codes for CASSSLAMPADTQYF. Full variable domain (rest looked up from reference TRBV11-2 and TRBJ2-3): EAGVAQSPRYKIIEKRQSVAFWCNPISGHATLYWYQQILGQGPKLLIQFQNNGVVDDSQLPKDRFSAERLKGVDSTLKIQPAKLEDSAVYLCASSSLAMPADTQYFGPGTRLTVL.

As for this clonotype: No conserved phenylalanine or tryptophan ends this CDR3, so it is likely a read error. The J gene is TRBJ1-5, the V gene TRBV12-3 or TRBV12-4; no definite D call. The CDR3 is 17 amino acids. V was pared by 0 bases and J by 0 bases, with 12 bases between. In DNA form, the CDR3 reads TGTGCCAGCAGTTTAGCGAGAGGATTACTTAGCAATCAGCCCCAGCATCTT. It translates to CASSLARGLLSNQPQHL.